This TCR beta chain emerged from a study of T cells in Graves' hyperthyroidism and ophthalmopathy. Across the study: Pretreatment peripheral blood was obtained at initial diagnosis.

Orbital computed tomography, thyroid ultrasound, serum thyroxine and TRAb, and clinical symptoms together informed the diagnoses. Amplified regions were TCR beta CDR3 sequences from RNA transcripts. The primer set for the first-round RT-PCR of the TCR CDR3 was HTBI. A single record per CDR3 protein comes from TCRdb applying MiXCR to the multiplex PCR reads. The sample yields 95,000 to 110,000 distinct CDR3 sequences, over 45% seen once. This TCR was sampled from a man in his forties or fifties with Graves' hyperthyroidism. The sample consisted of blood.

Here the CDR3 DNA reads TGTGCCAGCAGTCCCCTGGGTTGGGACTCAGATACGCAGTATTTT. It codes for CASSPLGWDSDTQYF. The genes are TRBV9 and TRBJ2-3; TRBD2 is a possible D gene (6 bases). Per germline, CDR1 SGDLS and CDR2 YYNGEE. V lost 5 bases and J 4 bases, leaving 17 bases between the germline ends. The CDR3 has 15 residues.